The source of this T cell receptor beta chain is a study of shared clonotypes between healthy human individuals (dated by TCRdb to 2018 to 2020). For context, the study as a whole: The cohort comprised a couple of women and a few men aged 18 to 49 years. Per donor, three plates each were used for CD4 naive and CD4 memory, two for CD8 naive, and one for CD8 memory. The study deeply sequenced blood TCR repertoires of five healthy adults to estimate repertoire size and the extent of clonotype sharing between individuals. To increase sequencing depth and limit assay-specific biases, TCR repertoire library preparation and sequencing were carried out by different laboratories using diverse techniques. Leukapheresis yielded between about 0.8 and 8.9 billion PBMCs per donor. Summary of the overall study and its limitations: Naive subsets generally had larger estimated clonotype richness than memory subsets. Based on pairwise subsampling, the degree of clonotype sharing among donors was expected to be affected by sequencing depth. Incomplete sequencing was indicated by rarefaction of sorted-subset datasets, despite the large sequencing depth. Because the study included only a small number of donors, the genetic and exposure-history diversity represented was limited. Sampling was restricted to blood, and TCR repertoires in tissues likely differ from the TCR repertoires found in blood. Sharing across several donors was observed for around 5% of naive CD4, 3.5% of naive CD8, 2% to 2.5% of memory CD4, and around 0.44% of memory CD8 clonotypes. Clonotypes shared by all four sorted-subset donors showed higher generation probabilities than non-shared clonotypes.

Notes on this clone: Its antigen is not yet known. One base away there is no much larger clone; base qualities are not given.

The donors were healthy, HIV-negative adults who had no recently reported acute infections or vaccinations. Every donor was a Caucasian adult living in Nashville, Tennessee, USA. CD4+ T cells were enriched by magnetic negative selection, after which naive cells were positively selected on CD45RA and the negative fraction was taken as the memory subset. After blood collection by leukapheresis, PBMCs were isolated using Ficoll-Histopaque density gradient centrifugation and then cryopreserved in the vapor phase of liquid nitrogen. Analytical flow cytometry was used to check the purity and quantity of every magnetically sorted T cell population. Each sorted fraction had its genomic DNA isolated and then quantified by UV absorbance on a Nanodrop 2000c. Relative to germline, V is missing 3 bases and J is missing 3 bases, with 7 bases of the junction outside any gene match. The CDR3 goes from the cysteine to the phenylalanine over 15 residues. Only the CDR3 part of the read is kept: 45 bases, read in frame from the first base. The germline V gene (reference sequence) provides CDR1 SEHNR and CDR2 FQNEAQ.

Using the deep immunoSEQ assay, multiplex PCR amplified TCR CDR3 regions from genomic DNA. For each cell subset, the extracted genomic DNA was distributed evenly across all wells of several immunoSEQ 96-well plates, and each plate served as one replicate. For sorted subsets, around 0.2 ug of genomic DNA, equivalent to around 30,000 T cell genomes, went into each replicate PCR. Purified libraries were quantified with a Qubit 3.0 fluorometer, sized on a Bioanalyzer 2100, and re-quantified with the KAPA Library Quantification kit. Every immunoSEQ 96-well plate was sequenced on a separate single-read 150-cycle Illumina NextSeq 550 flow cell. Per the source publication's procedure: Because the immunoSEQ output included only junctional sequences and no quality scores, the filtering could not be the same as the filtering used for full-length reads. Sequences were annotated with PyIR, a Python wrapper for IgBLAST v1.9, and V/J genes and CDR3 were assigned using IMGT germline references. Reads with weak V/J assignments (E-value above 1e-6), missing CDR3, stop codons, out-of-frame junctions, or ambiguous translated residues were removed. A V3J clonotype was defined by an identical inferred V gene, J gene, and CDR3 amino acid sequence. Percentage overlap between repertoires was calculated by dividing the number of shared unique clonotypes by the size of the smaller repertoire. Three approaches were used to assess repertoire richness: RTK rarefaction, the Chao1 estimator, and Recon v2.1 estimates of unobserved clonotypes. Generation probabilities were computed with OLGA for all TCRbeta clonotypes obtained by the gDNA method from four donors. TCRdb's version of the immuneACCESS table is confined to in-frame rearrangements and falls short of the full clone set. An unresolved V gene accounts for under half of the shortfall where checked; the remainder is of unknown origin. The V and J calls and clone size were taken over from that table, and D and trimming were inferred from the DNA. This sample holds hundreds of thousands of clones; 74% were observed only once. The ten biggest clones cover more than 1.5% of the sample.

This sequence uses TRBV7-9 and TRBJ1-2; a stretch of 7 junction bases matches TRBD1. Sequenced: memory CD4+ T cells sorted from blood. The sample's cell subset or site, from its label and the paper: CD45RA-negative fraction. This TCR was recovered from a woman in her twenties or thirties in good health. The CDR3 region: CASSFDRALYYGYTF. In nucleotide form, the sequence is TGTGCCAGCAGCTTCGACAGGGCCTTATACTATGGCTACACCTTC.